The 2 T cell receptor beta chains below were found in one sample sequenced in a study of identical twins. TCRdb fed the 5' RACE reads into MiXCR, producing one record per CDR3 protein. The sample includes hundreds of thousands of distinct CDR3 sequences, 7.5% of them seen just once. These data also formed part of another study, on yellow fever vaccine responses in identical twins.

The sequenced material came from memory (CD45RO+) T cells sorted from blood. The origin of the receptors is a woman aged 18-30 years in good health.

This clonotype came up a few times. The chain carries TRBV7-2 and TRBJ1-6, with TRBD1 identical over 7 bases. CDR3 length: 16 residues. Germline-derived CDR1 and CDR2 are SGHTA and FQGNSA. J was trimmed by 10 bases and V by 1 base; bases with no gene match: 10. CDR3 region: CASSLGWAQGYSPLHF. The CDR3 coding sequence is TGTGCCAGCAGCTTAGGGTGGGCACAGGGGTACTCACCCCTCCACTTT.

The rearrangement uses TRBV11-3 and TRBJ2-5; D uncertain. CDR3 length: 14 amino acids. V lost 5 bases, J lost 2 bases, and 12 bases lay in between. Germline V lookup: CDR1 SGHNT, CDR2 YENEEA. The CDR3 bases are TGTGCCAGCAGCCGCGGCCGAGGACAAGAGACCCAGTACTTC. Protein product: CASSRGRGQETQYF.